Below are 9 T cell receptor beta chains sequenced from a single sample in a study of cytomegalovirus exposure and HLA in healthy donors. Sequencing used immunoSEQ multiplex PCR; TCRdb keeps in-frame clones, though not all of them. The table lists about 120,000 clones, over 75% of them singletons, with 2% to 2.5% in the top ten. The sample consisted of PBMCs. Every receptor here comes from a woman aged 25 to 39 in good health and CMV-seronegative.

The V call is TRBV30, the J call TRBJ2-1; 7 bases map to TRBD1. Germline CDR1 reads GTSNPN; CDR2 reads SVGIG (reference sequence). With 4 bases clipped from V and 0 bases from J, the junction kept 6 bases outside the gene matches. This CDR3 is built from 15 residues. The CDR3 DNA reads as TGTGCCTGGACCCTGGACAGGAACTCCTACAATGAGCAGTTCTTC. Residues: CAWTLDRNSYNEQFF.

The CDR3 DNA reads TGTGCCAGCTCACCGAGCTCAGGACAGGGCCTGAGTGGCTACACCTTC. As protein: CASSPSSGQGLSGYTF. This chain uses TRBV18 with TRBJ1-2; 8 bases fit TRBD1. The CDR3 consists of 16 residues. The junction had 13 bases not matched to a gene; V was cut back by 3 bases and J by 7 bases. From germline, CDR1 is KGHSH and CDR2 LQKENI.

V is TRBV19 and J is TRBJ2-7, with 8 bases identical to TRBD1. With V trimmed by 4 bases and J by 4 bases, 12 bases remained unmatched. The CDR3 extends over 16 amino acids. Germline V gives CDR1 LNHDA, CDR2 SQIVND (reference sequence). The chain's CDR3 is CASSSTGTGLAYEQYF. The CDR3 nucleotides are TGTGCCAGTAGTAGCACCGGGACAGGACTTGCTTACGAGCAGTACTTC. Variable domain in full (rest from reference TRBV19 and TRBJ2-7): DGGITQSPKYLFRKEGQNVTLSCEQNLNHDAMYWYRQDPGQGLRLIYYSQIVNDFQKGDIAEGYSVSREKKESFPLTVTSAQKNPTAFYLCASSSTGTGLAYEQYFGPGTRLTVT.

This chain links TRBV5-4 with TRBJ2-5; 14 bases are a match to TRBD2. Germline V gene lookup returns CDR1 SGHNT and CDR2 YYREEE (reference sequence). This CDR3 has 15 amino acids. With 4 bases clipped from V and 4 bases from J, the junction kept 3 bases outside the gene matches. Here the CDR3 reads CASSGGLAGGETQYF. DNA for the CDR3: TGTGCCAGCAGCGGCGGACTAGCGGGGGGAGAGACCCAGTACTTC. The variable domain in full, with the rest retrieved from reference TRBV5-4 and TRBJ2-5, is ETGVTQSPTHLIKTRGQQVTLRCSSQSGHNTVSWYQQALGQGPQFIFQYYREEENGRGNFPPRFSGLQFPNYSSELNVNALELDDSALYLCASSGGLAGGETQYFGPGTRLLVL.

The genes are TRBV18 and TRBJ1-3, with a tentative D call TRBD1 (6 bases). V shed 3 bases and J shed 0 bases, with 12 bases lying between them. The CDR3 contains 16 residues. The germline V gene encodes CDR1 KGHSH and CDR2 LQKENI. CDR3 coding DNA: TGTGCCAGCTCACCGTCACAGGGTAACTCTGGAAACACCATATATTTT. Its translation: CASSPSQGNSGNTIYF.

V is TRBV5-1 and J is TRBJ2-5; 16 bases agree with TRBD2. Germline V gives CDR1 SGHRS, CDR2 YFSETQ. This CDR3 region has 16 residues. V dropped 2 bases and J dropped 5; count of bases not matched to a gene: 3. CDR3 DNA sequence: TGCGCCAGCAGCTTCGGGACTAGCGGGGGGGTGGAGACCCAGTACTTC. This codes for CASSFGTSGGVETQYF.

V usage is TRBV5-1 and J usage is TRBJ1-2, with TRBD1 matching 8 bases. Germline CDR1 and CDR2: SGHRS and YFSETQ. The CDR3 covers 13 residues. The ends lost 4 bases at V and 10 bases at J; junction bases unmatched: 9. CDR3 sequence (DNA): TGCGCCAGCAGCGAAGGACAGGGCGTGGACTACACCTTC. It yields the protein CASSEGQGVDYTF.

This chain links TRBV12-5 with TRBJ2-1; D ambiguous. V lost 1 base and J lost 1, with 5 bases in between. The CDR3 has 14 amino acids. Germline CDR1 LGHNT, CDR2 FRNRAP. The CDR3 DNA reads TGTGCTAGTGGTTTGGCCAATTCCTACAATGAGCAGTTCTTC. This codes for CASGLANSYNEQFF.

The chain couples TRBV5-1 to TRBJ1-2; 8 bases align to TRBD1. The CDR3 runs 13 residues. From germline, CDR1 is SGHRS and CDR2 YFSETQ. Unmatched junction bases numbered 3, after V lost 3 bases and J lost 5 bases. This CDR3 reads CASSSRQGYGYTF. The CDR3 bases are TGCGCCAGCAGCTCCCGACAGGGGTATGGCTACACCTTC.